Reported below is one TCR beta chain. This entry comes from a study of blood T cell repertoires in COVID-19. Whole-study context: Samples came from the United States, Italy and Spain, spanning acute and convalescent COVID-19. PBMCs, B-cell-depleted T cells, or T cells provided the cDNA or gDNA that made up the material.

Original handling: Scientists estimated how many nucleated cells there were by amplifying reference gene primers. Assay: immunoSEQ multiplex PCR; the TCRdb copy retains only in-frame clones and omits some. V and J calls and clone size are copied from that table; D and trimming were computed from the DNA. The sample includes fewer than 150,000 clones, 90% of them seen just once. With 5 bases removed from V and 7 bases from J, the gap between germline ends came to 11 bases. This CDR3 has 13 amino acids. The germline gives CDR1 MNHEY, CDR2 SMNVEV (reference sequence). Seattle patients were enrolled while actively infected and followed longitudinally.

The source is a woman aged 55-70 years with COVID-19, enrolled during active disease. V is TRBV27 and J is TRBJ1-4, with D hard to call. The sample comprised peripheral blood. The CDR3 region is CASSRSSGEKLFF. The CDR3 coding sequence is TGTGCCAGCAGTCGTAGTAGTGGTGAAAAACTGTTTTTT. The whole variable domain, remainder taken from reference TRBV27 and TRBJ1-4, is EAQVTQNPRYLITVTGKKLTVTCSQNMNHEYMSWYRQDPGLGLRQIYYSMNVEVTDKGDVPEGYKVSRKEKRNFPLILESPSPNQTSLYFCASSRSSGEKLFFGSGTQLSVL.